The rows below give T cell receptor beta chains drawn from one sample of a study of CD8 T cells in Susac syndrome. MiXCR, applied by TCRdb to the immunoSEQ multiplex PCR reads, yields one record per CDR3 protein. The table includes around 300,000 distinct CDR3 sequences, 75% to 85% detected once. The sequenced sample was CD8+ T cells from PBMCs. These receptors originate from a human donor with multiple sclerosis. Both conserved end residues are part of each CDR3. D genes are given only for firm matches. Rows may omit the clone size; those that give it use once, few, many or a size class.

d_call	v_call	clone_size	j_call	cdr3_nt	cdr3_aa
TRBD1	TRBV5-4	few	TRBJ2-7	TGTGCCAGCAGCTCCCCGGGACAGGCTCGGGGGCCCTACGAGCAGTACTTC	CASSSPGQARGPYEQYF
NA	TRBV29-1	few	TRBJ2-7	TGCAGCGCCCCCCGGGACGCAGCCTACGAGCAGTACTTC	CSAPRDAAYEQYF
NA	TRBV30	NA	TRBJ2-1	TGTGCCTGGAGTGGGGGTCTAGACGTTGAGCAGTTCTTC	CAWSGGLDVEQFF
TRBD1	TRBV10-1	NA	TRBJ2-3	TGCGCCAGCAGCGACAGGGGATGGAGCACAGATACGCAGTATTTT	CASSDRGWSTDTQYF
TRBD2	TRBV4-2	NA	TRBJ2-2	TGTGCCAGCAGCCAAGTCCCCGGGACTAGCGGGAGTAGGAGCACCGGGGAGCTGTTTTTT	CASSQVPGTSGSRSTGELFF
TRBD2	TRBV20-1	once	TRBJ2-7	TGCAGCCTCAATCTAGCGGTCTCCTACGAGCAGTACTTC	CSLNLAVSYEQYF
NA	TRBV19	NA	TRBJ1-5	TGTGCCAGTACCGCAGGGACGGGTGTAACTCAGCCCCAGCATTTT	CASTAGTGVTQPQHF
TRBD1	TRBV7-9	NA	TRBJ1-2	TGTGCCAGCGAGGAAGGGACAGGTCGGGGCTACACCTTC	CASEEGTGRGYTF
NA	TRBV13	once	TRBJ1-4	TGTGCCAGCAGCTTAGGAGGAGAGCTTAATGAAAAACTGTTTTTT	CASSLGGELNEKLFF
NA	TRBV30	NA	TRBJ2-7	TGTGCCTGGAGTGTACTTACCACGGAGGAGCAGTACTTC	CAWSVLTTEEQYF
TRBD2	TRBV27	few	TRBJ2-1	TGTGCCAGCAGTTCTAGCGGGAGGGCCTGGAATGAGCAGTTCTTC	CASSSSGRAWNEQFF
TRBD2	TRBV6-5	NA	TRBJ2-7	TGTGCCAGCAGTTACTTTACTAGCGGGAGCGCCGCGAGCGAGCAGTACTTC	CASSYFTSGSAASEQYF
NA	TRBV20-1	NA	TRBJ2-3	TGCGGATCTGGGAGCGGAAGCACAGATACGCAGTATTTT	CGSGSGSTDTQYF
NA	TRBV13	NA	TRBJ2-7	TGTGCCAGCAGCTTACGCCTGGGAGAAGAGGACGAGCAGTACTTC	CASSLRLGEEDEQYF
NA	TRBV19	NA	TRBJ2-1	TGTGCCAGTAGTAGACCCCCCGGTGGGCCCTCCTCCTACAATGAGCAGTTCTTC	CASSRPPGGPSSYNEQFF
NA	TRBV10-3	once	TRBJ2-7	TGTGCCATCAGTGGAGTACGGGACGAGCAGTACTTC	CAISGVRDEQYF
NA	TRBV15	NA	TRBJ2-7	TGTGCCACCAGCAGAGATGAGGTCTACGAGCAGTACTTC	CATSRDEVYEQYF
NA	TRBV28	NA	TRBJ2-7	TGTGCCAGCAGTTTAGAGGGGTATAGCTCCTACGAGCAGTACTTC	CASSLEGYSSYEQYF
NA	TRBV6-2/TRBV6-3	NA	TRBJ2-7	TGTGCCGGATCTTTCGGGGATTCTACCTACGAGCAGTACTTC	CAGSFGDSTYEQYF
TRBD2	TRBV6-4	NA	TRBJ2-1	TGTGCCAGCAGCAGTACTAGCGGGGACTTCAATGAGCAGTTCTTC	CASSSTSGDFNEQFF
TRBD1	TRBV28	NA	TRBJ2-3	TGTGCCAGCAGTTTAGGGGACAGTACGCAGTATTTT	CASSLGDSTQYF
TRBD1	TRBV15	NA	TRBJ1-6	TGTGCCACCAGCTACCGACAGGGGAATTCACCCCTCCACTTT	CATSYRQGNSPLHF
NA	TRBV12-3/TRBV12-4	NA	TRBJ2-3	TGTGCCAGCAGTCCTCCCCTAGAGTCTACGCAGTATTTT	CASSPPLESTQYF
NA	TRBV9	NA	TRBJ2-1	TGTGCCAGCAGCGTTACTATGGGGGTATGGAATGAGCAGTTCTTC	CASSVTMGVWNEQFF
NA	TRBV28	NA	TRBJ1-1	TGTGCCAGCAGCTTTACCACTTTACGGGGGGACACTGAAGCTTTCTTT	CASSFTTLRGDTEAFF
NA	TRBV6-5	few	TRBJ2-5	TGTGCCAGCAGGGAAGTAGAGACCCAGTACTTC	CASREVETQYF
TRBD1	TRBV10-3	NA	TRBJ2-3	TGTGCCATCAGTGAGTCGTCGCAGGGGGCATCTAGCACAGATACGCAGTATTTT	CAISESSQGASSTDTQYF
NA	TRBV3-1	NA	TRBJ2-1	TGTGCCAGCAGCCAAGCGGGGGGGACAGGGAATGAGCAGTTCTTC	CASSQAGGTGNEQFF
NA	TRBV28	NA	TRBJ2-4	TGTGCCAGCAGTCCTCGACCCCTTGGGGACAAAAACATTCAGTACTTC	CASSPRPLGDKNIQYF
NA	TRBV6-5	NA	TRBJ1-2	TGTGCCACCACTCTAGGGCAGCTCTATGGCTACACCTTC	CATTLGQLYGYTF
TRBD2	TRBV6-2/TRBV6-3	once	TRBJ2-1	TGTGCCAGCAGTTACGGAGCGGGAGGCGGTTCTAACAATGAGCAGTTCTTC	CASSYGAGGGSNNEQFF
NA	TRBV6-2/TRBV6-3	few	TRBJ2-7	TGTGCCAGCAGTTACTCAAGTGGGCACCCCTACGAGCAGTACTTC	CASSYSSGHPYEQYF
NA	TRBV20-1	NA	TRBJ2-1	TGCAGTGCTAGAGATCGAGGTGAGAACCATGAGCAGTTCTTC	CSARDRGENHEQFF
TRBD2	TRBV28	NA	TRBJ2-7	TGTGCCAGCTCGGGAGGGCCGAGGTACGAGCAGTACTTC	CASSGGPRYEQYF
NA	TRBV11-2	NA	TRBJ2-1	TGTGCCAGCAGCACAGTCTTGAGAATGGGCTACGATGAGCAGTTCTTC	CASSTVLRMGYDEQFF
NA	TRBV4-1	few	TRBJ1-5	TGCGCCAGCAGCCATCTAGGAGGCCTCCCAGGTCAGCCCCAGCATTTT	CASSHLGGLPGQPQHF
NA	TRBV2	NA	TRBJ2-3	TGTGCCAGCAGTTACGAAATACAGGGAATCCCCACAGATACGCAGTATTTT	CASSYEIQGIPTDTQYF
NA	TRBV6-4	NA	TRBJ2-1	TGTGCCAGCAGTTACGGGACGGAATCCTACAATGAGCAGTTCTTC	CASSYGTESYNEQFF
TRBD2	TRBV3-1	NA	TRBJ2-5	TGTGCCAGCACCTCGGGAGGGCCGAGAGAAGAGACCCAGTACTTC	CASTSGGPREETQYF
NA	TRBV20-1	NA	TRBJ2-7	TGCAGTGCTAGAGATTTAACAGCGATAGCCTACGAGCAGTACTTC	CSARDLTAIAYEQYF
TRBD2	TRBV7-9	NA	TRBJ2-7	TGTGCCAGCATCGAGGGGCGGACTAGCGGGAGTACGACCTACGAGCAGTACTTC	CASIEGRTSGSTTYEQYF
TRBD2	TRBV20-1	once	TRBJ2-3	TGCAGTGCTAGAAATCTAGGGCGGGGGGCTAGCACAGATACGCAGTATTTT	CSARNLGRGASTDTQYF
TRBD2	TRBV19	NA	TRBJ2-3	TGTGCCAGTAGTTCCCGACTAGCGGGCACAGATACGCAGTATTTT	CASSSRLAGTDTQYF
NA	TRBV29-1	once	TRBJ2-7	TGCAGCGTTGTGGCCAGGGACTCCTACGAGCAGTACTTC	CSVVARDSYEQYF